A single sample is the source of the 6 T cell receptor beta chains below, sequenced in a study of T-cell memory formation after mild COVID-19. Each CDR3 protein gets one entry after TCRdb re-called the 5' RACE reads with MiXCR. The data show a few hundred thousand distinct CDR3 sequences, roughly 17% seen once. The sequencing input was PBMCs or a T cell subset sorted from them (not recorded which). Receptors were obtained from a man younger than 35 who had mild COVID-19 (a few samples of this study predate the infection). Cell type and time point are not known.

The chain joins TRBV4-2 to TRBJ1-5; the D is unclear. The CDR3 has 14 amino acids. Germline V gene lookup returns CDR1 LGHNA and CDR2 YNFKEQ. Deletions cut 0 bases from V and 5 bases from J, with 8 bases between. The CDR3: CASSQDFGDQPQHF. The CDR3 DNA sequence: TGTGCCAGCAGCCAAGATTTCGGAGATCAGCCCCAGCATTTT.

This clonotype was found many times. This sequence joins TRBV6-5 and TRBJ1-1; 10 positions match TRBD1. V shed 1 base, J shed 5 bases, and the junction held 4 bases outside the gene matches. Germline V CDR1 and CDR2: MNHEY, SVGAGI. The CDR3 contains 15 residues. The CDR3 DNA reads TGTGCCAGCAGTTACTGGAAGGGACAGGGGACTGAAGCTTTCTTT. It yields the protein CASSYWKGQGTEAFF.

This clonotype was found a few times. This chain connects TRBV29-1 to TRBJ2-1; 9 nucleotides line up with TRBD1. The CDR3 is made up of 14 amino acids. Germline lookup yields CDR1 SQVTM and CDR2 ANQGSEA. J gave up 4 bases and V 5 bases, and 6 bases lay outside the gene matches. The CDR3, as DNA: TGCAGCGTTCGCCCCGGGACAGGGTACAATGAGCAGTTCTTC. Its translation: CSVRPGTGYNEQFF.

This clonotype was seen ten or more times. The rearrangement links TRBV27 to TRBJ2-3, with TRBD1 identical over 8 bases. The germline gives CDR1 MNHEY, CDR2 SMNVEV (reference sequence). This CDR3 comprises 14 residues. V was pared by 2 bases and J by 3 bases, with 1 base of the junction left unmatched. CDR3 bases: TGTGCCAGCAGTTTAAGGGACAGGACAGATACGCAGTATTTT. It is translated as CASSLRDRTDTQYF.

This clonotype was seen at least ten times. V gene TRBV6-5 combines with J gene TRBJ2-1, with TRBD1 as a possible D gene (5 bases). The CDR3 extends over 11 amino acids. The V end lost 6 bases, the J end lost 15 bases, and 15 bases lay between the germline ends. From germline, CDR1 is MNHEY and CDR2 SVGAGI. Written as DNA, the CDR3 is TGTGCCAGCAGAGCAGGGTCCGCGGTGTTCTTC. Its protein is CASRAGSAVFF.

This chain links TRBV4-3 with TRBJ2-1; TRBD2 agrees at 11 bases. This CDR3 has 17 amino acids. Per germline, CDR1 LGHNA and CDR2 YSLEER. J gave up 7 bases and V 1 base, and 9 bases lay outside the gene matches. CDR3 coding DNA: TGCGCCAGCAGCCAAGCTAGCGGGGGGCTTTTAACTAATGAGCAGTTCTTC. Residues: CASSQASGGLLTNEQFF.